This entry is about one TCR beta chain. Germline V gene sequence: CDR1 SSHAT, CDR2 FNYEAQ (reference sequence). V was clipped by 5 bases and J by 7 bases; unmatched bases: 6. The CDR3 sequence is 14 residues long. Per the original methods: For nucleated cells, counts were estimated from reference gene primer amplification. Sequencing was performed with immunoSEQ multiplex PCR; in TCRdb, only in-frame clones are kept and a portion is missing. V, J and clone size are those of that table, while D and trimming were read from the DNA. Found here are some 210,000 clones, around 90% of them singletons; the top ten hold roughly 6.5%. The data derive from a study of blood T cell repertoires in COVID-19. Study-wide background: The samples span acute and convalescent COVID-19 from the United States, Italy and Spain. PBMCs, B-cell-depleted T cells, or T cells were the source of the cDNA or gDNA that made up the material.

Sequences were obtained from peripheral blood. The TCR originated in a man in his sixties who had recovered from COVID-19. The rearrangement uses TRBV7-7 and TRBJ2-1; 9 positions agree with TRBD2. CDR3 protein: CASSPGTSRNEQFF. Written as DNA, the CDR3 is TGTGCCAGCAGCCCTGGGACTAGCAGAAATGAGCAGTTCTTC.